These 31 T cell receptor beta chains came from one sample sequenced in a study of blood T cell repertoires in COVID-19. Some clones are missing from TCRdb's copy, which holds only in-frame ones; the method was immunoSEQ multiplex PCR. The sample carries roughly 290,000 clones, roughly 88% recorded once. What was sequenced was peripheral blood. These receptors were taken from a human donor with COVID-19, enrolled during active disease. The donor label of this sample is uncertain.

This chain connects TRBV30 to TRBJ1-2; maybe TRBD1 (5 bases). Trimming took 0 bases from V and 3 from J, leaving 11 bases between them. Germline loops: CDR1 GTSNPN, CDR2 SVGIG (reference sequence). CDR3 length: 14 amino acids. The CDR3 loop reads CAWSVRGGDYGYTF. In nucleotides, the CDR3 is TGTGCCTGGAGTGTACGTGGGGGGGACTATGGCTACACCTTC.

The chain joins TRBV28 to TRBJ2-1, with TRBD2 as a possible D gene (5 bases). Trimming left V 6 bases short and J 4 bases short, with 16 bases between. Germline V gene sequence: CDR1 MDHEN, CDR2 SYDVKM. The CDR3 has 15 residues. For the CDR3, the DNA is TGTGCCAGCAGCCCTTCCAGCGGCATATACAATGAGCAGTTCTTC. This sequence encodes CASSPSSGIYNEQFF.

In DNA, the CDR3 is TGTGCCAGTAGTACCCGACAGGGAGTTCCGTCTGAAGCTTTCTTT. Amino acids: CASSTRQGVPSEAFF. The gene calls are TRBV19 and TRBJ1-1; TRBD1 agrees at 7 bases. The CDR3 has 15 amino acids. Germline values: CDR1 LNHDA, CDR2 SQIVND (reference sequence). The V segment lost 4 bases and the J segment 6 bases; nucleotides outside the gene matches: 11.

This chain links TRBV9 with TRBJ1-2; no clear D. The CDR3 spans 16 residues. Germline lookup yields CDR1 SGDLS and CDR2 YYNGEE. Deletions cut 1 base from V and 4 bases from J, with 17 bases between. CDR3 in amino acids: CASSVSTRGGGYGYTF. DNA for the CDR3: TGTGCCAGCAGCGTATCGACTCGGGGTGGCGGCTATGGCTACACCTTC.

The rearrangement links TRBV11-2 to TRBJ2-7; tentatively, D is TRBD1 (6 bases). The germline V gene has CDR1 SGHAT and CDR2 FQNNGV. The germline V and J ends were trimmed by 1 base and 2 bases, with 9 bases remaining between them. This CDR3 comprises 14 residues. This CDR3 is CASSLGTVPYEQYF. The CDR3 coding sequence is TGTGCCAGCAGCTTAGGGACAGTCCCCTACGAGCAGTACTTC.

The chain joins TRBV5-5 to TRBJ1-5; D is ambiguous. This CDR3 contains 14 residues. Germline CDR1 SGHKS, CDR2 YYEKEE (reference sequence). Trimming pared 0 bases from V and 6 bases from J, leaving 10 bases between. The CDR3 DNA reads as TGTGCCAGCAGCTTGGACTTGGCGGGTCAGCCCCAGCATTTT. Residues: CASSLDLAGQPQHF.

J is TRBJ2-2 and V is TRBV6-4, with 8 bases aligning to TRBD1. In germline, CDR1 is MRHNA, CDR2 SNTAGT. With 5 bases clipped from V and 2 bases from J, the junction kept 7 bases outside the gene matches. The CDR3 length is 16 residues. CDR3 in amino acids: CASSSLGTGNTGELFF. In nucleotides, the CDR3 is TGTGCCAGCAGTAGCCTCGGGACAGGCAACACCGGGGAGCTGTTTTTT.

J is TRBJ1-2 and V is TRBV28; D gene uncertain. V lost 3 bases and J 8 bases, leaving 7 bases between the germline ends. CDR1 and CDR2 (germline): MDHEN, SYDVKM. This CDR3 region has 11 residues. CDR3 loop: CASSFAGGYTF. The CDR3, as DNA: TGTGCCAGCAGTTTTGCAGGAGGCTACACCTTC.

The CDR3 region has the DNA TGTGCCAGTAGTATTGTAGCGGTGGGATCAAAAGAAGCTTTCTTT. This gives the protein CASSIVAVGSKEAFF. The rearrangement joins TRBV19 to TRBJ1-1; D uncertain. Germline loops: CDR1 LNHDA, CDR2 SQIVND (reference sequence). This CDR3 is 15 amino acids long. V was pared by 3 bases and J by 8 bases, with 19 bases between.

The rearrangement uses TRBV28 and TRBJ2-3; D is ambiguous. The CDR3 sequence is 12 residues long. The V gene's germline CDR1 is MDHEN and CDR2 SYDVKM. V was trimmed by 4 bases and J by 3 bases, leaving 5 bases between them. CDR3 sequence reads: CASSSQTDTQYF. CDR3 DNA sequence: TGTGCCAGCAGTTCTCAGACAGATACGCAGTATTTT.

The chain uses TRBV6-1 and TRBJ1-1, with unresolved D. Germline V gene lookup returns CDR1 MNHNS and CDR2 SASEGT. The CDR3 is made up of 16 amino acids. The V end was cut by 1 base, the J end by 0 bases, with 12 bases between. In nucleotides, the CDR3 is TGTGCCAGCAGTGAAGTGGCAGGCCGTCTGAACACTGAAGCTTTCTTT. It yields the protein CASSEVAGRLNTEAFF.

The CDR3 spells CASSLVGFGQGLDYEQYF. CDR3 sequence (DNA): TGCGCCAGCAGCTTGGTAGGATTTGGACAGGGGCTTGACTACGAGCAGTACTTC. V is TRBV5-1 and J is TRBJ2-7; TRBD1 aligns across 9 bases. Germline CDR1 SGHRS, CDR2 YFSETQ. The ends lost 0 bases at V and 3 bases at J; junction bases unmatched: 13. The CDR3 is 18 amino acids. Using reference TRBV5-1 and TRBJ2-7 for the parts outside the CDR3, the full variable domain is KAGVTQTPRYLIKTRGQQVTLSCSPISGHRSVSWYQQTPGQGLQFLFEYFSETQRNKGNFPGRFSGRQFSNSRSEMNVSTLELGDSALYLCASSLVGFGQGLDYEQYFGPGTRLTVT.

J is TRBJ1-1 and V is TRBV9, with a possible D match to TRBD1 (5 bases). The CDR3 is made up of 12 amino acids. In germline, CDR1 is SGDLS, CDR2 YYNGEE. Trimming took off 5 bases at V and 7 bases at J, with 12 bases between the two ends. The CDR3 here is CASRVVGGEAFF. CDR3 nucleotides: TGTGCCAGCAGGGTCGTGGGGGGTGAAGCTTTCTTT.

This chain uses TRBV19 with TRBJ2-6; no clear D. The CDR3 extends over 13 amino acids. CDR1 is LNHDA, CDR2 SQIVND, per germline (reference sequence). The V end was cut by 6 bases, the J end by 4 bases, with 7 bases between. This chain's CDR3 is CASRKAGANVLTF. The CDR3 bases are TGTGCCAGTAGGAAAGCAGGGGCCAACGTCCTGACTTTC.

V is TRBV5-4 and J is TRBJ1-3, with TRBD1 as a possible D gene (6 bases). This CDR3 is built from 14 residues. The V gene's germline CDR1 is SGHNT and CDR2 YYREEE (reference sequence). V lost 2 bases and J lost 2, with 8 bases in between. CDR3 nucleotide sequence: TGTGCCAGCAGCTTCTGGGGGCCTGGAAACACCATATATTTT. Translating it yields CASSFWGPGNTIYF.

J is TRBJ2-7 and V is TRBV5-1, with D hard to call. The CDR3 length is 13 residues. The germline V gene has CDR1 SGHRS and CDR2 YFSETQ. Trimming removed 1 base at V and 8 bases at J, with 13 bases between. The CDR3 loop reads CASSLLLGDQQYF. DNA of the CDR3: TGCGCCAGCAGCTTGCTTCTCGGTGATCAGCAGTACTTC.

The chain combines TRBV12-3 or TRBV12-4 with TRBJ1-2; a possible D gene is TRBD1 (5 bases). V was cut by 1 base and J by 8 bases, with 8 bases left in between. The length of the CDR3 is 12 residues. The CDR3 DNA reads TGTGCCAGCAGTTTAGGACAGTTCGGCTACACCTTC. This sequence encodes CASSLGQFGYTF.

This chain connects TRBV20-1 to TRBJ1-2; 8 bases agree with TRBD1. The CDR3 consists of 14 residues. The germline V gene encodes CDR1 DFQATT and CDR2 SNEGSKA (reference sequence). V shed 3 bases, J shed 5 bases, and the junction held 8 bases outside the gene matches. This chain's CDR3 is CSASGDRRIYGYTF. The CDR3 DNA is TGCAGTGCTAGTGGGGACAGGCGAATTTATGGCTACACCTTC.

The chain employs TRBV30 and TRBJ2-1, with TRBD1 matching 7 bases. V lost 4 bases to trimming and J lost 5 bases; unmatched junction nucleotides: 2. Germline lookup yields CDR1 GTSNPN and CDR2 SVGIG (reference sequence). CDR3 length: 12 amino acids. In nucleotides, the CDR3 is TGTGCCTGGACGACAGGGAACAATGAGCAGTTCTTC. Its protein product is CAWTTGNNEQFF.

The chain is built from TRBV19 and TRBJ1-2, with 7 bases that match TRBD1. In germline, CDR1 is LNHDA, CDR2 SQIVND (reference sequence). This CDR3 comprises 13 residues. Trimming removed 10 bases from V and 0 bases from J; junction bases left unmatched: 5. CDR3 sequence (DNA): TGTGCCACCAGGGACAGCCCTAACTATGGCTACACCTTC. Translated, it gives CATRDSPNYGYTF.

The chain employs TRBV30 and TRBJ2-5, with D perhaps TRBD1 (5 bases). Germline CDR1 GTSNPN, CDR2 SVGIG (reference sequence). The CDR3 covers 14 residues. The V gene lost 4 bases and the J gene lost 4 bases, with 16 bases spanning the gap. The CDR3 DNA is TGTGCCTGGACCCCCGACAGTCAAGGAGAGACCCAGTACTTC. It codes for CAWTPDSQGETQYF.

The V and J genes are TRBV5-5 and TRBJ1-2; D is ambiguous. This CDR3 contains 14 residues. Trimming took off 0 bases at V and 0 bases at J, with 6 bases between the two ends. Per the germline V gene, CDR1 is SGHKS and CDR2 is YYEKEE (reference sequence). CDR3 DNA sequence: TGTGCCAGCAGCTTGGGGCAGGCTAACTATGGCTACACCTTC. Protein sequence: CASSLGQANYGYTF.

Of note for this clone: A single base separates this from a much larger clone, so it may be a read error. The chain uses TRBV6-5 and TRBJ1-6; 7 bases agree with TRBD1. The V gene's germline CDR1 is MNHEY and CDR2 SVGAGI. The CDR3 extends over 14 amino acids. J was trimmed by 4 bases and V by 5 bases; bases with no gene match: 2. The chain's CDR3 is CASSRQGYNSPLHF. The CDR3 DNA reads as TGTGCCAGCAGTCGACAGGGTTATAATTCACCCCTCCACTTT.

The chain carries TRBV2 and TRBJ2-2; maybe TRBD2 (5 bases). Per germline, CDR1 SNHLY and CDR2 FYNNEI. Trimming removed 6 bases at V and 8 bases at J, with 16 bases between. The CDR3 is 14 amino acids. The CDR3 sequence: CASRDVRRRGELFF. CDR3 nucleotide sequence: TGTGCCAGCAGGGACGTCAGGAGGAGAGGGGAGCTGTTTTTT.

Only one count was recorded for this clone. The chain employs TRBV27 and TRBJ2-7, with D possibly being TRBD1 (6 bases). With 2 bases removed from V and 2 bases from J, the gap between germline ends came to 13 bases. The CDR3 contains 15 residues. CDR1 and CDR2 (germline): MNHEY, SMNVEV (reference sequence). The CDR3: CASSLPGVFPYEQYF. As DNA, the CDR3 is TGTGCCAGCAGTTTACCAGGGGTCTTCCCCTACGAGCAGTACTTC.

The CDR3 sequence is CASSLTSGITDTQYF. As DNA, the CDR3 is TGCGCCAGCAGCTTGACTAGCGGGATTACAGATACGCAGTATTTT. The chain combines TRBV5-1 with TRBJ2-3, with 10 bases lining up with TRBD2. The germline V gene encodes CDR1 SGHRS and CDR2 YFSETQ. The CDR3 covers 15 residues. J was trimmed by 3 bases and V by 1 base; bases with no gene match: 2.

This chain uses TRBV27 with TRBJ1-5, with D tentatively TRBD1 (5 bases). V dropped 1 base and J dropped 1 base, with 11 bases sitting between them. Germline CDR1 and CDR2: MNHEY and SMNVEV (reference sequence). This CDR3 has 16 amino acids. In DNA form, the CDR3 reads TGTGCCAGCAGTTTATTAGGAGGGGAAAGCAATCAGCCCCAGCATTTT. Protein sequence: CASSLLGGESNQPQHF.

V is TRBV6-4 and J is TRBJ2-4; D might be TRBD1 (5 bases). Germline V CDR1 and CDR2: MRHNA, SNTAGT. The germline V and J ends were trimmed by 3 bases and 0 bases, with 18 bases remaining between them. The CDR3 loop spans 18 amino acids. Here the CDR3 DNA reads TGTGCCAGCAGTGATACAAAGGGGCGGCTACTAGCCAAAAACATTCAGTACTTC. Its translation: CASSDTKGRLLAKNIQYF.

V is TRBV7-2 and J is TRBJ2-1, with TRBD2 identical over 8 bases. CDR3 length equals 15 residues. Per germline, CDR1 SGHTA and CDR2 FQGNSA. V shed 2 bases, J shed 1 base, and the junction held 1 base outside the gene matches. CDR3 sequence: CASSLSGRSYNEQFF. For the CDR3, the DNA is TGTGCCAGCAGCTTAAGCGGGAGATCCTACAATGAGCAGTTCTTC. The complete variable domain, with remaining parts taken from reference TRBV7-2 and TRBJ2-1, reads GAGVSQSPSNKVTEKGKDVELRCDPISGHTALYWYRQSLGQGLEFLIYFQGNSAPDKSGLPSDRFSAERTGGSVSTLTIQRTQQEDSAVYLCASSLSGRSYNEQFFGPGTRLTVL.

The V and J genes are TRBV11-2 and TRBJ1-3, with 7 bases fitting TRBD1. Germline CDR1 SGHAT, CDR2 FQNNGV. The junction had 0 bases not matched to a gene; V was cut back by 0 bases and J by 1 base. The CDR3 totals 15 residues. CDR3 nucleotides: TGTGCCAGCAGCTTAGACAGGGGGTCTGGAAACACCATATATTTT. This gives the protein CASSLDRGSGNTIYF.

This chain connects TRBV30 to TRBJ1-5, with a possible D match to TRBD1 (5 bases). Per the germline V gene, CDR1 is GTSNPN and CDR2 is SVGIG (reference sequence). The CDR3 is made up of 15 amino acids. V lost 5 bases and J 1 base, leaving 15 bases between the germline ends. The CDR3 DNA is TGTGCCTGGGCCCTCCAGGGCTCCAGCAATCAGCCCCAGCATTTT. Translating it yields CAWALQGSSNQPQHF.